Sequencing of this T cell receptor (beta chain) was carried out in a study of blood T cell repertoires in COVID-19. Germline CDR1 and CDR2: SGHDN and FVKESK. V lost 0 bases and J lost 12; bases outside the gene matches: 6. The CDR3 consists of 13 residues. In the original workflow: Reference gene primer amplification in the assay estimated nucleated cell counts. Assay used: immunoSEQ multiplex PCR; TCRdb lists only in-frame clones, some missing. D and trimming come from the DNA, and the V and J calls and clone size come from that table. The table lists approximately 210,000 clones, over 75% of them singletons.

The chain couples TRBV14 to TRBJ2-3; 7 bases line up with TRBD1. Material: peripheral blood. The source of this sequence is a woman between 40 and 50 years old with acute or convalescent COVID-19. This chain's CDR3 is CASSQDLTGYQYF. The CDR3 DNA follows: TGTGCCAGCAGCCAAGATCTGACAGGGTATCAGTATTTT.